The 23 T cell receptor beta chains below were found in one sample sequenced in a study of T cell repertoires in cytomegalovirus infection. These receptors lack a known antigen. TCRdb re-called the reads with MiXCR, one entry per CDR3 protein. The sample holds 110,000 or so distinct CDR3 sequences; 25% to 35% are singletons and the top ten take around 80%. Sequences were derived from CD8+ T cells from cultured PBMCs, sampled from culture after CMV antigen stimulation. The receptors stem from a human donor in good health (CMV status not recorded). Some clones in this sample may be carry-over from other donors' samples.

This clonotype appeared a single time. This chain connects TRBV7-3 to TRBJ1-1; D gene unclear. This CDR3 is built from 14 residues. Trimming stripped 2 bases from V and 5 bases from J, with 12 bases between. Germline V lookup: CDR1 SGHTA, CDR2 FQGTGA. The CDR3 nucleotides are TGTGCCAGCAGCTTAGATGTATTGGGGACTGAAGCTTTCTTT. Translating it yields CASSLDVLGTEAFF.

The V gene is TRBV20-1, the J gene TRBJ1-2; D ambiguous. Germline CDR1 DFQATT, CDR2 SNEGSKA (reference sequence). V was clipped by 0 bases and J by 5 bases, with 7 bases between them. The CDR3 covers 12 residues. As DNA, the CDR3 is TGCAGTGCTAGAGATGGCGGGTATGGCTACACCTTC. Translation: CSARDGGYGYTF.

This clonotype was seen repeatedly, ten times or more. The V and J genes are TRBV7-3 and TRBJ2-1; 8 positions match TRBD2. The V gene end was trimmed by 1 base and the J gene end by 7 bases; junction bases not matched to a gene: 9. The CDR3 has 16 residues. Germline V gene sequence: CDR1 SGHTA, CDR2 FQGTGA. CDR3 residues: CASSLIGGGLVNEQFF. For the CDR3, the DNA is TGTGCCAGCAGCTTAATTGGCGGGGGGCTGGTGAATGAGCAGTTCTTC.

The table lists this clonotype with many counts. The chain links TRBV7-8 to TRBJ2-5; D might be TRBD1 or TRBD2, each matching 5 bases. CDR1 SGHVS and CDR2 FQNEAQ come from the germline V gene. The CDR3 length is 19 residues. V lost 5 bases and J lost 1, with 26 bases in between. The CDR3: CASSIPMRPTGRPQETQYF. CDR3 in DNA: TGTGCCAGCAGCATTCCCATGAGGCCTACGGGACGGCCCCAAGAGACCCAGTACTTC.

The V and J genes are TRBV19 and TRBJ1-1, with a tentative D call TRBD1 (5 bases). The CDR3 totals 17 residues. Trimming pared 3 bases from V and 3 bases from J, leaving 20 bases between. Per the germline V gene, CDR1 is LNHDA and CDR2 is SQIVND (reference sequence). CDR3 protein: CASSILGHHLKYTEAFF. In DNA form, the CDR3 reads TGTGCCAGTAGTATTCTCGGACACCACCTAAAGTACACTGAAGCTTTCTTT.

The rearrangement joins TRBV7-2 to TRBJ2-7; possibly TRBD2 for D (5 bases). In germline, CDR1 is SGHTA, CDR2 FQGNSA. CDR3 size: 16 residues. The ends were cut back, 1 base at V and 3 bases at J, with 16 bases in the middle. The CDR3 nucleotides are TGTGCCAGCAGCTTAGAGGTAGCGCCGCCATTCTACGAGCAGTACTTC. Protein sequence: CASSLEVAPPFYEQYF. Variable domain in full (rest from reference TRBV7-2 and TRBJ2-7): GAGVSQSPSNKVTEKGKDVELRCDPISGHTALYWYRQSLGQGLEFLIYFQGNSAPDKSGLPSDRFSAERTGGSVSTLTIQRTQQEDSAVYLCASSLEVAPPFYEQYFGPGTRLTVT.

This clonotype was counted a single time. The chain recombines TRBV6-1 with TRBJ2-7; TRBD2 aligns across 7 bases. The CDR3 is 16 amino acids. J lost 0 bases, V lost 1 base, and 6 bases had no gene match. The germline V gene has CDR1 MNHNS and CDR2 SASEGT. The CDR3 region has the DNA TGTGCCAGCAGTGAAGGGGGGGGTACCAGCTCCTACGAGCAGTACTTC. This translates into CASSEGGGTSSYEQYF.

This clonotype has at least ten counts. The chain recombines TRBV25-1 with TRBJ1-6; TRBD1 matches at 8 bases. The J segment lost 3 bases and the V segment lost 4 bases, leaving 5 bases of the junction unmatched. Germline V CDR1 and CDR2: MGHDK, SYGVNS. The CDR3 runs to 16 residues. CDR3 bases: TGTGCCAGCAGTGGGACAGGGAAGGACTATAATTCACCCCTCCACTTT. Encoded protein: CASSGTGKDYNSPLHF.

The chain combines TRBV7-2 with TRBJ2-7; weak D call: TRBD2 (6 bases). This CDR3 region has 14 residues. V was shortened by 5 bases and J by 5 bases, with 16 bases between the two germline ends. Germline CDR1 is SGHTA and CDR2 is FQGNSA. The CDR3 nucleotides are TGTGCCAGCAGCCTCCGGGACTCGGACCACGAGCAGTACTTC. The encoded protein is CASSLRDSDHEQYF.

V usage is TRBV15 and J usage is TRBJ1-1, with TRBD1 matching over 7 bases. CDR3 length: 14 residues. Trimming took 9 bases from V and 3 from J; bases not matched to a gene: 10. Germline-derived CDR1 and CDR2 are LNHNV and YYDKDF (reference sequence). CDR3 sequence reads: CATRELQGHTEAFF. CDR3 in DNA: TGTGCCACGAGAGAGCTACAGGGGCACACTGAAGCTTTCTTT.

V is TRBV4-1 and J is TRBJ2-2, with a tentative D call TRBD2 (5 bases). Germline-derived CDR1 and CDR2 are MGHRA and YSYEKL. There are 12 residues in the CDR3. V gave up 4 bases and J gave up 6 bases, with 6 bases separating them. CDR3 sequence reads: CASSRGSGELFF. CDR3 DNA: TGCGCCAGCAGCCGCGGGTCCGGGGAGCTGTTTTTT.

The chain joins TRBV14 to TRBJ2-1; 7 nucleotides align to TRBD1. The CDR3 has 14 amino acids. Trimming at V came to 2 bases and at J to 6 bases, leaving 4 bases not matched to a gene. Germline CDR1 reads SGHDN; CDR2 reads FVKESK. The CDR3 loop reads CASSQRGLVNEQFF. The CDR3 DNA sequence: TGTGCCAGCAGCCAAAGGGGGCTGGTCAATGAGCAGTTCTTC.

The chain employs TRBV6-4 and TRBJ1-4, with TRBD1 matching over 9 bases. Germline V gives CDR1 MRHNA, CDR2 SNTAGT. The CDR3 runs to 14 residues. J lost 4 bases, V lost 6 bases, and 3 bases had no gene match. For the CDR3, the DNA is TGTGCCAGCAGCGAGGGACAGGGTAATGAAAAACTGTTTTTT. The encoded protein is CASSEGQGNEKLFF.

The chain links TRBV6-6 to TRBJ2-3; TRBD2 matches at 7 bases. Germline values: CDR1 MNHNY, CDR2 SVGAGI (reference sequence). CDR3 length: 15 amino acids. Germline trimming cut 0 bases from V and 2 bases from J; bases unmatched to any gene: 2. The chain's CDR3 is CASSYSGGITDTQYF. CDR3 bases: TGTGCCAGCAGTTACTCGGGGGGGATCACAGATACGCAGTATTTT.

This chain joins TRBV7-9 and TRBJ1-2; no clear D gene. CDR1 is SEHNR and CDR2 is FQNEAQ in the germline V gene (reference sequence). This CDR3 is built from 17 residues. The V gene lost 5 bases and the J gene lost 0 bases, with 19 bases spanning the gap. This CDR3 is CASSPESRWAANYGYTF. CDR3 sequence (DNA): TGTGCCAGCAGCCCAGAGTCTAGGTGGGCAGCTAACTATGGCTACACCTTC.

In DNA form, the CDR3 reads TGTGCCAGCAGCCCCGAGACAGGGTCGGACTATGGCTACACCTTC. Translated, it gives CASSPETGSDYGYTF. J is TRBJ1-2 and V is TRBV7-1; TRBD1 matches at 7 bases. TRBV7-1 is recorded as an ORF, its role being uncertain. V lost 5 bases, J lost 3 bases, and 9 bases stayed unmatched. The CDR3 covers 15 residues.

This clonotype was picked up one time. The chain uses TRBV24-1 and TRBJ1-5; TRBD1 agrees at 7 bases. The germline V gene encodes CDR1 KGHDR and CDR2 SFDVKD. V lost 4 bases and J lost 15; bases outside the gene matches: 11. The CDR3 extends over 13 amino acids. For the CDR3, the DNA is TGTGCCACCAGTGACTCGGCAGGGGGTGGTCCGCATTTT. Protein: CATSDSAGGGPHF.

This clonotype came up a few times. J is TRBJ2-3 and V is TRBV7-6; D is uncertain. The CDR3 is 17 amino acids. The germline gives CDR1 SGHVS, CDR2 FNYEAQ. V was shortened by 4 bases and J by 6 bases, with 23 bases between the two germline ends. The CDR3 sequence: CASSSERRLDSADTQYF. The CDR3 DNA reads as TGTGCCAGCAGCTCGGAACGGAGACTGGATTCAGCGGATACGCAGTATTTT.

This clonotype was detected many times. The chain recombines TRBV7-6 with TRBJ2-7, with unresolved D. The CDR3 consists of 14 residues. The ends were cut back, 4 bases at V and 0 bases at J, with 10 bases in the middle. Per germline, CDR1 SGHVS and CDR2 FNYEAQ. This CDR3 is CASSSGRSSYEQYF. CDR3 sequence (DNA): TGTGCCAGCAGCTCCGGCAGGAGCTCCTACGAGCAGTACTTC.

This clonotype was counted at least ten times. A junction end diverges from the germline sequence, so it may reflect a read error. The V gene is TRBV7-2, the J gene TRBJ2-1, with 7 bases identical to TRBD2. Looked up from germline, CDR1 is SGHTA and CDR2 is FQGNSA. CDR3 length: 12 amino acids. CDR3 nucleotides: TGTGCCAGCAGCACCTACGGGGGGTCCCTTCTCTTT. It is translated as CASSTYGGSLLF.

This sequence joins TRBV7-9 and TRBJ1-4; possibly TRBD1 for D (5 bases). CDR3 length: 14 amino acids. CDR1 is SEHNR, CDR2 FQNEAQ, per germline (reference sequence). V lost 5 bases and J lost 7, with 14 bases in between. The CDR3 nucleotides are TGTGCCAGCAGCAGGACATTTGAAGGTGAAAAACTGTTTTTT. Translation gives CASSRTFEGEKLFF.

The V gene is TRBV2, the J gene TRBJ1-4; D gene unclear. The CDR3 length is 13 residues. Trimming removed 2 bases from V and 6 bases from J, with 7 bases in between. CDR1 is SNHLY and CDR2 is FYNNEI in the germline V gene. The CDR3 DNA follows: TGTGCCAGCAGTGAACACGGTTATGAAAAACTGTTTTTT. It codes for CASSEHGYEKLFF.

This clonotype was detected ten times or more. The V gene is TRBV29-1, the J gene TRBJ1-1; a weak D match, TRBD1 (5 bases). Germline V gene lookup returns CDR1 SQVTM and CDR2 ANQGSEA. Trimming removed 5 bases from V and 1 base from J, with 14 bases in between. The CDR3 extends over 14 amino acids. Written as DNA, the CDR3 is TGCAGCGTTCAAGTGGCCGGACAGAACACTGAAGCTTTCTTT. The encoded protein is CSVQVAGQNTEAFF.